The sequence of this T cell receptor (beta chain) was determined in a study of yellow fever vaccine responses in identical twins (dated by TCRdb to between 2018 and 2020). For context, the study as a whole: In identical twins, the study followed T cell clones that responded to the vaccine with precision. Study-level results and caveats: The authors reported that the T cell response to vaccination in identical twins appeared partly convergent and partly personalized.

A note on this clonotype: Its target antigen remains unknown. Base qualities were left out, and no much larger clone turns up one base away.

The CDR3 runs 16 residues from the cysteine to the phenylalanine. Left in the record is the CDR3 DNA by itself, 48 bases read in frame from the first base. CDR1 SNHLY and CDR2 FYNNEI are derived from the germline V gene. V ends up 4 bases short and J 0 bases short, with an unmatched junction base count of 4. Library construction relied on RT-PCR. For sequencing, an Illumina HiSeq 2500 was employed. In TCRdb, the public reads were trimmed at Q25 with fastp and aligned with MiXCR, with productive beta chains retained. Rows are unified per CDR3 protein, each entry keeping the most common DNA and genes. The sample table records some 5,000 distinct CDR3 sequences; roughly 70% of these occur just once. Under 2% of the sample is taken by the ten largest.

This clonotype was sampled from a woman aged 18-29 years who received the yellow fever vaccine. Donor details come from another sample of the same person, matched by shared clones. The source material was T cells from blood (PBMCs), unsorted or a sorted subset (not recorded which), sampled before or after yellow fever vaccination (not recorded which). The V and J genes are TRBV2 and TRBJ2-5, with 11 central nucleotides matching TRBD2. CDR3 loop: CASSVLGLADQETQYF. The nucleotide sequence reads TGTGCCAGCAGTGTCTTGGGACTAGCGGACCAAGAGACCCAGTACTTC.